This T cell receptor (beta chain) was recovered during a study of CD4 and CD8 cells across lung adenocarcinoma regions. Via MiXCR, TCRdb re-called the PCR reads, giving one row per CDR3 protein. The data hold approximately 24,000 distinct CDR3 sequences, with 53% observed a single time. V lost 3 bases to trimming and J lost 2 bases, with 14 bases between them. The germline gives CDR1 MNHEY, CDR2 SMNVEV (reference sequence). This CDR3 is 15 amino acids long. Samples came from patients with localized non-small cell lung adenocarcinoma. The TCR comes from a male donor with lung adenocarcinoma. The CD4 and CD8 labels of this study may be unreliable. Input material: CD8+ T cells from the center of a lung tumor. The chain joins TRBV27 to TRBJ2-7, with a weak D call TRBD2 (7 bases). Here the CDR3 reads CASSFKGGGPYEQYF. CDR3 coding DNA: TGTGCCAGCAGTTTTAAGGGGGGGGGACCCTACGAGCAGTACTTC.